The 3 T cell receptor beta chains presented below share a single source sample, sequenced in a study of T cell changes during pregnancy in multiple sclerosis. TCRdb keeps only in-frame clones here, not all; method: immunoSEQ multiplex PCR. The table lists 45,000 to 60,000 clones, 90% of them singletons. Here the sequenced sample was CD8+ T cells from peripheral blood mononuclear cells, taken before pregnancy. These receptors were obtained from a female donor with multiple sclerosis, enrolled in a pregnancy study.

The rearrangement joins TRBV5-6 to TRBJ2-7; 8 bases are shared with TRBD1. The germline gives CDR1 SGHDT, CDR2 YYEEEE. This CDR3 comprises 14 residues. J gave up 12 bases and V 4 bases, and 15 bases lay outside the gene matches. The CDR3 protein is CASSIPGQAVPSYF. DNA of the CDR3: TGTGCCAGCAGCATACCGGGACAGGCCGTCCCATCGTACTTC.

The chain has TRBV6-4 and TRBJ2-5, with a possible D match to TRBD2 (7 bases). The length of the CDR3 is 15 residues. CDR1 is MRHNA and CDR2 is SNTAGT in the germline V gene. The V end lost 6 bases, the J end lost 3 bases, and 17 bases lay between the germline ends. DNA for the CDR3: TGTGCCAGCAGCCTTGAGGGAGGGGGGAAAGAGACCCAGTACTTC. Encoded protein: CASSLEGGGKETQYF.

The gene calls are TRBV9 and TRBJ2-3; D remains unclear. The CDR3 is 15 amino acids. The germline gives CDR1 SGDLS, CDR2 YYNGEE. V gave up 4 bases and J gave up 1 base, with 13 bases separating them. The CDR3 bases are TGTGCCAGCAGCCTCATAGGCCGGGGCACAGATACGCAGTATTTT. The encoded protein is CASSLIGRGTDTQYF.